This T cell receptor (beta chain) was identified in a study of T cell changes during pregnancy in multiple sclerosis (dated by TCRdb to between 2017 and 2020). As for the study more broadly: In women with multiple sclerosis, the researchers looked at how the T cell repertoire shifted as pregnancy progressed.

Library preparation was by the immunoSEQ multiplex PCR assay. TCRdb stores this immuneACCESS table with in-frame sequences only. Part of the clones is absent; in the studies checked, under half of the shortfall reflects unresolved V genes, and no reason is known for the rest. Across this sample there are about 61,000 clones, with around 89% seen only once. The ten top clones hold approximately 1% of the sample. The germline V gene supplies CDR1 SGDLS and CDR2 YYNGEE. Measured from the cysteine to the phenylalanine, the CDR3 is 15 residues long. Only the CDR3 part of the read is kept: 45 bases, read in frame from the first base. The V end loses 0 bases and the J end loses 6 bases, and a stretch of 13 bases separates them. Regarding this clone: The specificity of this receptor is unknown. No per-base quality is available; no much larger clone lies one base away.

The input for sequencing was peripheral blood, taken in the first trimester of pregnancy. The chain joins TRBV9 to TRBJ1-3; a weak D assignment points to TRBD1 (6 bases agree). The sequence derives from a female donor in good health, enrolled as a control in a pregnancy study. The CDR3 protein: CASSVGSGDENTIYF. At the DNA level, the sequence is TGTGCCAGCAGCGTAGGCTCAGGGGATGAAAACACCATATATTTT.